This is a list of T cell receptor beta chains from one sample in a study of T-cell reconstitution after alpha-beta-depleted transplantation in children. TCRdb itself ran the PCR reads through MiXCR, one entry per CDR3 protein. The sample has hundreds of thousands of distinct CDR3 sequences; around 15% are singletons. The sample here was PBMCs, mostly from graft donor cells, taken 360 days after TCRalphabeta/CD19-depleted stem cell transplant. These receptors were taken from a male patient aged 2-10 years who had a stem cell transplant for acute lymphoblastic leukemia, so the T cells may come from the graft donor. Each CDR3 is given with its conserved first and last residue. Fields, in order: J gene, V gene, D gene, CDR3 protein. D genes are given only for firm matches.

TRBJ2-4,TRBV28,TRBD2,CASSLLAGVGVVHIQYF
TRBJ2-7,TRBV28,TRBD2,CASSFGGLAGVGAYEQYF
TRBJ2-7,TRBV5-1,NA,CASSLEELSSYEQYF
TRBJ2-7,TRBV12-3/TRBV12-4,NA,CASSFGGSSHLSYEQYF
TRBJ2-1,TRBV4-1,TRBD1,CASSQPLGQGAYNEQFF
TRBJ2-7,TRBV5-1,NA,CASSLRTGEAYEQYF
TRBJ2-5,TRBV7-9,NA,CASSPALATYFQETQYF
TRBJ2-3,TRBV11-2,NA,CASRLDRWRADTQYF
TRBJ2-3,TRBV9,NA,CASSPPDWTDTQYF
TRBJ2-1,TRBV24-1,TRBD2,CATRSSGRGNEQFF
TRBJ2-7,TRBV7-3,TRBD1,CASSVRQGYEQYF
TRBJ2-5,TRBV7-9,NA,CASSFIDETQYF
TRBJ1-1,TRBV5-1,NA,CASRGEEAFF
TRBJ2-7,TRBV3-1,NA,CASSPLVRSGKTYEQYF
TRBJ2-3,TRBV28,NA,CASSLPRLSGNTQYF
TRBJ1-5,TRBV12-3/TRBV12-4,NA,CASSPEGDQPQHF
TRBJ2-5,TRBV15,NA,CATSRVQGPQETQYF
TRBJ2-5,TRBV10-3,NA,CAISQPQLAGQETQYF